The 22 T cell receptor beta chains listed next were all sequenced from one sample in a study of naive and memory T cell subsets (TCRdb year 2017). Receptor amplification or capture employed 5' RACE. The instrument given in TCRdb is Illumina MiSeq. The ligated cDNA was amplified in four rounds of PCR with nested alpha and beta constant region primers together with the SP2 primer. TCRdb cleaned the public reads at Q25 with fastp, built clones with MiXCR and kept in-frame beta chains. Merged by CDR3 protein, the rows form single entries marked with the most common genes and DNA. The sample records 55,000 to 65,000 distinct CDR3 sequences, 8% of which are singletons. Clones ranked in the top ten supply 15% to 20% of the sample. The study described a robust, sensitive protocol for amplifying, sequencing and analyzing TCRs, using 3' ligation of a UMI-containing oligonucleotide to TCR cDNA. These receptors originate from a female donor in good health.

V is TRBV19 and J is TRBJ2-1; D remains ambiguous. Germline V gene lookup returns CDR1 LNHDA and CDR2 SQIVND (reference sequence). The germline V and J ends were trimmed by 3 bases and 5 bases, with 11 bases remaining between them. The CDR3 consists of 14 residues. CDR3 in DNA: TGTGCCAGTAGTATCGGCCCTGGGGACAATGAGCAGTTCTTC. It is translated as CASSIGPGDNEQFF.

The CDR3 sequence: CASSADQRVGDTQYF. CDR3 in DNA: TGTGCCAGCAGCGCTGACCAGCGGGTAGGAGATACGCAGTATTTT. The chain carries TRBV5-4 and TRBJ2-3; D is possibly TRBD2 (6 bases). V shed 4 bases and J shed 5 bases, with 17 bases lying between them. The CDR3 sequence is 15 residues long. Germline V gives CDR1 SGHNT, CDR2 YYREEE (reference sequence). The entire variable domain, with the rest obtained from reference TRBV5-4 and TRBJ2-3, is as follows: ETGVTQSPTHLIKTRGQQVTLRCSSQSGHNTVSWYQQALGQGPQFIFQYYREEENGRGNFPPRFSGLQFPNYSSELNVNALELDDSALYLCASSADQRVGDTQYFGPGTRLTVL.

This clonotype was seen only a few times. This chain links TRBV12-3 or TRBV12-4 with TRBJ2-1; D gene ambiguous. Deletions cut 2 bases from V and 9 bases from J, with 11 bases between. The CDR3 extends over 13 amino acids. Here the CDR3 DNA reads TGTGCCAGCAGTTTACGGTTGGGAACTGAGCAGTTCTTC. This sequence encodes CASSLRLGTEQFF.

Ten or more counts support this clonotype. This sequence joins TRBV3-1 and TRBJ2-5; 12 bases agree with TRBD2. The CDR3 has 17 amino acids. Trimming at V came to 2 bases and at J to 5 bases, leaving 9 bases not matched to a gene. From germline, CDR1 is LGHDT and CDR2 YNNKEL (reference sequence). CDR3 coding DNA: TGTGCCAGCAGCCAATCCCCTAGCGGGGGGGCTTTGGAGACCCAGTACTTC. Its translation: CASSQSPSGGALETQYF.

This clonotype has more than one count but fewer than ten. The chain carries TRBV28 and TRBJ2-1; 7 nucleotides match TRBD2. V dropped 4 bases and J dropped 0; count of bases not matched to a gene: 12. In germline, CDR1 is MDHEN, CDR2 SYDVKM. The CDR3 totals 18 residues. The CDR3 is CASSSREAPGVSYNEQFF. In DNA, the CDR3 is TGTGCCAGCAGTTCCCGGGAGGCTCCGGGAGTCTCCTACAATGAGCAGTTCTTC. Full variable domain (rest looked up from reference TRBV28 and TRBJ2-1): DVKVTQSSRYLVKRTGEKVFLECVQDMDHENMFWYRQDPGLGLRLIYFSYDVKMKEKGDIPEGYSVSREKKERFSLILESASTNQTSMYLCASSSREAPGVSYNEQFFGPGTRLTVL.

In this sample, this clonotype turned up many times. The rearrangement joins TRBV9 to TRBJ1-2; 7 bases agree with TRBD1. The ends lost 4 bases at V and 3 bases at J; junction bases unmatched: 9. This CDR3 is 15 amino acids long. CDR1 SGDLS and CDR2 YYNGEE come from the germline V gene. In DNA form, the CDR3 reads TGTGCCAGCAGCTTACCGGGACAGCGTCACTATGGCTACACCTTC. This translates into CASSLPGQRHYGYTF.

This clonotype was found many times. The V and J genes are TRBV12-3 or TRBV12-4 and TRBJ2-7; D not certain. The CDR3 consists of 14 residues. V was cut by 0 bases and J by 0 bases, with 6 bases left in between. CDR3 protein: CASSLAPNSYEQYF. In DNA, the CDR3 is TGTGCCAGCAGTTTAGCCCCAAACTCCTACGAGCAGTACTTC.

This clonotype has at least ten counts. This chain uses TRBV20-1 with TRBJ2-6; D may be TRBD1 (6 bases). The CDR3 contains 15 residues. Germline lookup yields CDR1 DFQATT and CDR2 SNEGSKA (reference sequence). Deletions cut 6 bases from V and 2 bases from J, with 14 bases between. DNA of the CDR3: TGCAGTGCCTCTCTTACAGGGACTGGGGCCAACGTCCTGACTTTC. The encoded protein is CSASLTGTGANVLTF.

V is TRBV29-1 and J is TRBJ2-1; D is ambiguous. V lost 7 bases and J lost 0, with 13 bases in between. The CDR3 totals 14 residues. CDR1 is SQVTM and CDR2 is ANQGSEA in the germline V gene. CDR3 loop: CSAAHDSSYNEQFF. The DNA of the CDR3 is TGCAGCGCCGCGCATGATAGCTCCTACAATGAGCAGTTCTTC.

This clonotype was detected only a few times. V is TRBV13 and J is TRBJ1-1; 7 bases align to TRBD1. The CDR3 consists of 16 residues. The germline V gene has CDR1 PRHDT and CDR2 FYEKMQ (reference sequence). V lost 4 bases, J lost 6 bases, and 14 bases stayed unmatched. CDR3 loop: CASSSSRQGYGSEAFF. The CDR3 bases are TGTGCCAGCAGCTCTAGCCGACAGGGATACGGGTCTGAAGCTTTCTTT.

This chain joins TRBV6-5 and TRBJ1-5; 11 positions agree with TRBD1. V dropped 6 bases and J dropped 6; count of bases not matched to a gene: 4. Germline V gives CDR1 MNHEY, CDR2 SVGAGI. The CDR3 covers 14 residues. CDR3 in DNA: TGTGCCAGCAGCCGGACAGGGGGCTCTCAGCCCCAGCATTTT. It specifies CASSRTGGSQPQHF.

A few counts support this clonotype. The chain joins TRBV19 to TRBJ2-1; D remains unclear. The CDR3 runs to 16 residues. The V and J ends lost 3 bases and 0 bases respectively, with 12 bases between them. Germline CDR1 and CDR2: LNHDA and SQIVND (reference sequence). The CDR3 nucleotides are TGTGCCAGTAGTATCCGACCGAGGAGCTCCTACAATGAGCAGTTCTTC. It encodes CASSIRPRSSYNEQFF.

The CDR3 region is CASSSTSGRSTDTQYF. DNA for the CDR3: TGTGCCAGCAGCTCGACTAGCGGGCGTAGCACAGATACGCAGTATTTT. This rearrangement joins TRBV6-5 to TRBJ2-3; 10 bases are a match to TRBD2. The CDR3 covers 16 residues. In germline, CDR1 is MNHEY, CDR2 SVGAGI. The J segment lost 0 bases and the V segment lost 6 bases, leaving 6 bases of the junction unmatched.

This clonotype was observed a few times. The chain recombines TRBV18 with TRBJ2-3; weak D call: TRBD1 (6 bases). Germline values: CDR1 KGHSH, CDR2 LQKENI. The V end lost 4 bases, the J end lost 3 bases, and 20 bases lay between the germline ends. The CDR3 consists of 17 residues. The CDR3 region is CASSRATPGVLTDTQYF. CDR3 bases: TGTGCCAGCTCACGCGCTACTCCAGGGGTATTAACAGATACGCAGTATTTT.

This clonotype has ten or more counts. The chain uses TRBV28 and TRBJ2-2; D is perhaps TRBD1 (6 bases). The V and J ends lost 6 bases and 14 bases respectively, with 16 bases between them. The CDR3 loop spans 12 amino acids. The germline gives CDR1 MDHEN, CDR2 SYDVKM. The CDR3 here is CASSRDTLSLFF. The CDR3 DNA follows: TGTGCCAGCAGCCGGGACACCCTGAGCCTGTTTTTT.

In this sample, this clonotype turned up a few times. The chain is built from TRBV12-3 or TRBV12-4 and TRBJ2-1; D unclear. V was cut by 5 bases and J by 2 bases, with 13 bases left in between. CDR3 length equals 15 residues. This CDR3 reads CASSPSTKTYNEQFF. The CDR3 nucleotides read TGTGCCAGCAGTCCGAGTACCAAAACCTACAATGAGCAGTTCTTC.

The chain employs TRBV20-1 and TRBJ2-2; D not resolved. V dropped 6 bases and J dropped 2 bases, with 16 bases sitting between them. CDR1 and CDR2 from the germline V gene are DFQATT and SNEGSKA (reference sequence). The CDR3 is 15 amino acids. DNA of the CDR3: TGCAGTGCGCCGACTCCGCGCCGCAACACCGGGGAGCTGTTTTTT. Its translation: CSAPTPRRNTGELFF.

This clonotype appeared many times. The chain combines TRBV20-1 with TRBJ1-5; a possible D gene is TRBD1 (6 bases). Germline V lookup: CDR1 DFQATT, CDR2 SNEGSKA (reference sequence). The CDR3 runs to 14 residues. Trimming shortened V by 6 bases and J by 2 bases, and 14 bases separated the two germline ends. The CDR3 protein is CSARQERGNQPQHF. The CDR3, as DNA: TGCAGTGCGCGACAGGAGAGGGGCAATCAGCCCCAGCATTTT.

This clonotype was detected many times. V usage is TRBV7-8 and J usage is TRBJ2-3; no clear D. CDR3 size: 12 residues. In germline, CDR1 is SGHVS, CDR2 FQNEAQ. V dropped 3 bases and J dropped 1 base, with 2 bases sitting between them. CDR3 residues: CASSFGTDTQYF. For the CDR3, the DNA is TGTGCCAGCAGCTTCGGCACAGATACGCAGTATTTT. Looking up the rest from reference TRBV7-8 and TRBJ2-3 gives the full variable domain: GAGVSQSPRYKVAKRGQDVALRCDPISGHVSLFWYQQALGQGPEFLTYFQNEAQLDKSGLPSDRFFAERPEGSVSTLKIQRTQQEDSAVYLCASSFGTDTQYFGPGTRLTVL.

The chain carries TRBV7-2 and TRBJ2-5; possibly TRBD1 for D (6 bases). With 5 bases removed from V and 5 bases from J, the gap between germline ends came to 6 bases. The CDR3 covers 11 residues. The germline gives CDR1 SGHTA, CDR2 FQGNSA. In nucleotides, the CDR3 is TGTGCCAGCAGCACAGGGGAGACCCAGTACTTC. Protein product: CASSTGETQYF.

Ten or more counts support this clonotype. The chain is built from TRBV29-1 and TRBJ2-3, with D tentatively TRBD2 (6 bases). Trimming left V 6 bases short and J 6 bases short, with 10 bases between. The CDR3 extends over 11 amino acids. CDR1 and CDR2 from the germline V gene are SQVTM and ANQGSEA. CDR3 sequence reads: CSVGGRDTQYF. CDR3 DNA sequence: TGCAGCGTCGGGGGTCGGGATACGCAGTATTTT.

The chain links TRBV15 to TRBJ1-4, with D unclear. Germline CDR1 and CDR2: LNHNV and YYDKDF (reference sequence). Trimming took off 5 bases at V and 3 bases at J, with 10 bases between the two ends. The CDR3 extends over 14 amino acids. CDR3 sequence: CATSVSAANEKLFF. For the CDR3, the DNA is TGTGCCACCAGCGTATCAGCAGCTAATGAAAAACTGTTTTTT.